The clone carrying this T cell receptor beta chain was recorded only once. Clones were read by immunoSEQ multiplex PCR, and TCRdb kept only the in-frame ones, dropping some. The table shows around 63,000 clones, with 85% to 95% occurring only once. This specimen belongs to a study of T cell changes during pregnancy in multiple sclerosis. This TCR derives from a female donor in good health, enrolled as a control in a pregnancy study. The sequences come from CD8+ T cells from peripheral blood mononuclear cells, collected in the third trimester of pregnancy.

CDR3 sequence reads: CASSPGEFSGNTIYF. In nucleotides, the CDR3 is TGTGCCAGCAGTCCGGGGGAATTCTCTGGAAACACCATATATTTT. This rearrangement joins TRBV2 to TRBJ1-3; D possibly corresponds to TRBD1 (5 bases). Germline CDR1 SNHLY, CDR2 FYNNEI. V lost 5 bases and J lost 0, with 11 bases in between. The CDR3 is 15 amino acids.